This T cell receptor (beta chain) originates from a study of blood T cell repertoires in COVID-19. The table came from immunoSEQ multiplex PCR; TCRdb's copy has only in-frame clones and leaves some out. Of approximately 350,000 clones detected, roughly 80% appear once; the ten largest clones hold 5% to 5.5%. The V and J ends lost 5 bases and 0 bases respectively, with 12 bases between them. Germline-derived CDR1 and CDR2 are SGDLS and YYNGEE. The CDR3 loop spans 15 amino acids. Sample: PBMCs or T cells enriched from blood (not recorded which). This chain joins TRBV9 and TRBJ1-3, with D unresolved. This sequence was found in a woman in her 50s who had recovered from COVID-19. CDR3 loop: CASRPTGSSGNTIYF. The CDR3 DNA sequence: TGTGCCAGCAGACCCACCGGGAGCTCTGGAAACACCATATATTTT.